These 21 T cell receptor beta chains came from one sample sequenced in a study of blood T cell repertoires in COVID-19. Method: immunoSEQ multiplex PCR; TCRdb's copy keeps in-frame clones and lacks some. The sample includes about 370,000 clones, approximately 92% of them seen just once. Sequenced sample: PBMCs or T cells enriched from blood (not recorded which). The receptors originated from a man in his late teens or twenties who had recovered from COVID-19.

The chain combines TRBV7-9 with TRBJ1-2; 10 bases align to TRBD1. Germline V CDR1 and CDR2: SEHNR, FQNEAQ (reference sequence). The CDR3 is 16 amino acids. Unmatched junction bases numbered 10, after V lost 1 base and J lost 8 bases. Written as DNA, the CDR3 is TGTGCCAGCAGCTTAGAACCGGGACAGGGGTCTCGCGGCTACACCTTC. Its translation is CASSLEPGQGSRGYTF.

The gene calls are TRBV7-2 and TRBJ2-5; no clear D gene. The germline V and J ends were trimmed by 0 bases and 1 base, with 9 bases remaining between them. Germline V gene data show CDR1 as SGHTA and CDR2 as FQGNSA. CDR3 length: 15 amino acids. The CDR3 reads CASSLARGSQETQYF. In DNA, the CDR3 is TGTGCCAGCAGCTTAGCGCGAGGCAGCCAAGAGACCCAGTACTTC.

The V and J genes are TRBV5-4 and TRBJ2-3; 7 bases agree with TRBD2. The CDR3 is made up of 18 amino acids. Trimming at V came to 2 bases and at J to 1 base, leaving 13 bases not matched to a gene. The germline V gene has CDR1 SGHNT and CDR2 YYREEE (reference sequence). The CDR3 DNA is TGTGCCAGCAGCTTCACTAGCGCGCCGAGACTCCGCACAGATACGCAGTATTTT. It is translated as CASSFTSAPRLRTDTQYF.

The genes are TRBV7-2 and TRBJ1-3; 7 bases agree with TRBD1. The V gene end was trimmed by 2 bases and the J gene end by 6 bases; junction bases not matched to a gene: 19. Germline assignment: CDR1 SGHTA and CDR2 FQGNSA. The CDR3 covers 19 residues. The CDR3, as DNA: TGTGCCAGCAGCTTAACGCTTAGGACAGGTCAGGGAAAGACAAACACCATATATTTT. It yields the protein CASSLTLRTGQGKTNTIYF.

The J gene is TRBJ2-1, the V gene TRBV2, with TRBD2 matching over 10 bases. Germline CDR1 and CDR2: SNHLY and FYNNEI. V gave up 4 bases and J gave up 6 bases; unmatched junction bases: 6. This CDR3 spans 15 amino acids. In DNA, the CDR3 is TGTGCCAGCAGTGGGGGACTAGCGAATGTCAATGAGCAGTTCTTC. It encodes CASSGGLANVNEQFF.

This clone was recorded only once. J is TRBJ2-5 and V is TRBV18; D gene ambiguous. V was cut by 3 bases and J by 5 bases, with 7 bases left in between. This CDR3 has 12 amino acids. CDR1 and CDR2 from the germline V gene are KGHSH and LQKENI. Here the CDR3 DNA reads TGTGCCAGCTCACCCCTCCGGGAGACCCAGTACTTC. This translates into CASSPLRETQYF. The full variable domain, its missing parts supplied by reference TRBV18 and TRBJ2-5, is NAGVMQNPRHLVRRRGQEARLRCSPMKGHSHVYWYRQLPEEGLKFMVYLQKENIIDESGMPKERFSAEFPKEGPSILRIQQVVRGDSAAYFCASSPLRETQYFGPGTRLLVL.

The chain is built from TRBV30 and TRBJ1-1, with 7 bases fitting TRBD1. Germline loops: CDR1 GTSNPN, CDR2 SVGIG (reference sequence). Trimming removed 5 bases from V and 0 bases from J; junction bases left unmatched: 12. This CDR3 region has 16 residues. The CDR3 coding sequence is TGTGCCTGGGAAAGCGGAGACAGGGTCATGAACACTGAAGCTTTCTTT. Encoded protein: CAWESGDRVMNTEAFF.

This clone was counted a few times. The rearrangement uses TRBV5-8 and TRBJ2-7; 10 bases align to TRBD2. The germline V gene has CDR1 SGHTS and CDR2 YDEGEE. The CDR3 loop spans 17 amino acids. V was pared by 1 base and J by 2 bases, with 9 bases of the junction left unmatched. The CDR3 reads CASSLLVTSGKTYEQYF. CDR3 in DNA: TGTGCCAGCAGCTTGCTAGTCACTAGCGGGAAGACCTACGAGCAGTACTTC. Supplemented by reference TRBV5-8 and TRBJ2-7, the full variable domain reads EAGVTQSPTHLIKTRGQQATLRCSPISGHTSVYWYQQALGLGLQFLLWYDEGEERNRGNFPPRFSGRQFPNYSSELNVNALELEDSALYLCASSLLVTSGKTYEQYFGPGTRLTVT.

The chain carries TRBV19 and TRBJ1-3; weak D call: TRBD1 (5 bases). Germline V gene lookup returns CDR1 LNHDA and CDR2 SQIVND (reference sequence). The CDR3 is made up of 16 amino acids. The V end lost 5 bases, the J end lost 0 bases, and 14 bases lay between the germline ends. The CDR3 spells CASSLPTTVSGNTIYF. The CDR3 DNA sequence: TGTGCCAGTAGTCTCCCTACGACAGTCTCTGGAAACACCATATATTTT. Complete variable domain (other parts from reference TRBV19 and TRBJ1-3): DGGITQSPKYLFRKEGQNVTLSCEQNLNHDAMYWYRQDPGQGLRLIYYSQIVNDFQKGDIAEGYSVSREKKESFPLTVTSAQKNPTAFYLCASSLPTTVSGNTIYFGEGSWLTVV.

This CDR3 is CASSLPGQSNEKLFF. The CDR3 nucleotides are TGTGCCAGCAGCCTTCCGGGACAGTCAAATGAAAAACTGTTTTTT. The chain has TRBV3-1 (or the pseudogene TRBV3-2) and TRBJ1-4, with 7 bases matching TRBD1. CDR1 and CDR2 from the germline V gene are LGHDT and YNNKEL (reference sequence). V lost 4 bases and J lost 5; bases outside the gene matches: 7. CDR3 length: 15 amino acids.

This clone was seen more than once but under ten times. The chain has TRBV2 and TRBJ1-5, with D unclear. Germline CDR1 reads SNHLY; CDR2 reads FYNNEI. V lost 6 bases to trimming and J lost 2 bases, with 20 bases between them. The CDR3 extends over 17 amino acids. The CDR3 DNA reads as TGTGCCAGCAGCAGCGCTAGATCCATGGCGGGCAATCAGCCCCAGCATTTT. Encoded protein: CASSSARSMAGNQPQHF.

The chain employs TRBV2 and TRBJ1-4, with 8 bases lining up with TRBD1. J was trimmed by 8 bases and V by 4 bases; bases with no gene match: 21. This CDR3 is built from 19 residues. CDR1 is SNHLY, CDR2 FYNNEI, per germline. The DNA for the CDR3 is TGTGCCAGCAGTGTAGCCGGGACGACAGGGGAGAGTTCATACGAAAAACTGTTTTTT. It encodes CASSVAGTTGESSYEKLFF.

This chain uses TRBV9 with TRBJ2-7; 7 bases agree with TRBD2. CDR1 is SGDLS and CDR2 is YYNGEE in the germline V gene. The CDR3 sequence is 16 residues long. V lost 0 bases, J lost 10 bases, and 16 bases stayed unmatched. For the CDR3, the DNA is TGTGCCAGCAGCGTAGAGGCTGGGACTACCCCGACGCGTCAGTACTTC. Its translation: CASSVEAGTTPTRQYF.

This clone was detected only once. The chain couples TRBV6-5 to TRBJ2-7; 11 bases map to TRBD2. The junction had 8 bases not matched to a gene; V was cut back by 9 bases and J by 1 base. Germline CDR1 is MNHEY and CDR2 is SVGAGI. This CDR3 has 15 amino acids. The chain's CDR3 is CARRTGTSGSYEQYF. Here the CDR3 DNA reads TGTGCCAGGCGAACCGGGACTAGCGGTTCCTACGAGCAGTACTTC.

V usage is TRBV25-1 and J usage is TRBJ2-7, with D maybe TRBD2 (5 bases). The CDR3 covers 11 residues. Germline V gene data show CDR1 as MGHDK and CDR2 as SYGVNS. Trimming took off 6 bases at V and 5 bases at J, with 8 bases between the two ends. CDR3 amino acids: CASRLEHEQYF. CDR3 nucleotide sequence: TGTGCCAGCAGACTAGAACACGAGCAGTACTTC.

The genes are TRBV5-1 and TRBJ1-4; 7 bases agree with TRBD1. Germline CDR1 is SGHRS and CDR2 is YFSETQ. Trimming removed 4 bases from V and 3 bases from J; junction bases left unmatched: 3. There are 14 residues in the CDR3. The CDR3 sequence: CASSAGQSNEKLFF. The CDR3 nucleotides read TGCGCCAGCAGCGCGGGACAGTCTAATGAAAAACTGTTTTTT.

This clone has only one observation. The V gene is TRBV10-3, the J gene TRBJ1-1; unclear D gene. The V and J ends lost 6 bases and 6 bases respectively, with 8 bases between them. This CDR3 is 11 amino acids long. Germline V gene sequence: CDR1 ENHRY, CDR2 SYGVKD. CDR3 amino acids: CAIRDRAEAFF. CDR3 DNA: TGTGCCATCAGGGATCGGGCTGAAGCTTTCTTT.

V and J are TRBV11-2 and TRBJ1-1; 7 bases map to TRBD1. The V gene's germline CDR1 is SGHAT and CDR2 FQNNGV. V was pared by 3 bases and J by 4 bases, with 5 bases of the junction left unmatched. The CDR3 has 14 residues. For the CDR3, the DNA is TGTGCCAGCAGCTTTGGACAGGTGAGCACTGAAGCTTTCTTT. Amino acids: CASSFGQVSTEAFF.

The rearrangement uses TRBV9 and TRBJ1-6, with 11 bases aligning to TRBD1. The V and J ends lost 4 bases and 9 bases, in that order; junction bases with no gene match: 12. The V gene's germline CDR1 is SGDLS and CDR2 YYNGEE. There are 17 residues in the CDR3. CDR3 DNA: TGTGCCAGCAGCCAAGTCCCGGGACAGGGGGTTGGTTCACCCCTCCACTTT. It translates to CASSQVPGQGVGSPLHF.

This chain links TRBV7-7 with TRBJ2-2; weak D call: TRBD1 (5 bases). V was shortened by 5 bases and J by 0 bases, with 10 bases between the two germline ends. This CDR3 spans 15 amino acids. Germline CDR1 is SSHAT and CDR2 is FNYEAQ (reference sequence). In DNA, the CDR3 is TGTGCCAGCAGCCCGGACACTACGAACACCGGGGAGCTGTTTTTT. Translating gives CASSPDTTNTGELFF.

Points on this clone: The junction does not match germline at one end; this may be a read error. The identical CDR3 is also encoded by other nucleotide sequences in the sample. The J gene is TRBJ2-7, the V gene TRBV4-2, with D possibly TRBD1 on 5 matching bases. This CDR3 has 14 amino acids. Germline values: CDR1 LGHNA, CDR2 YNFKEQ. The CDR3 region has the DNA TGTGCCAGCAGCCAAGATACAGGAACCTATGAGCAGTACTTC. Translating it yields CASSQDTGTYEQYF.